This T cell receptor beta chain is from a study of circulating CD8 cells and anti-PD-1 response in melanoma. This CDR3 has 13 residues. V was cut by 8 bases and J by 2 bases, with 10 bases left in between. Germline values: CDR1 MDHEN, CDR2 SYDVKM. From live CD3+CD8+TCRalphabeta+ cells, four PD-1 and/or TIGIT subsets were sorted. By sample fraction, this clonotype is medium-sized. TCR libraries were prepared from around 15 ng of total RNA with the QIAseq Immune Repertoire TCR panel. TCRdb redid the calling of the reads with MiXCR, one entry per CDR3 protein. The data contain a few hundred distinct CDR3 sequences, around an eighth of them singletons.

This TCR derives from a human donor with melanoma. This sample comprised CD8+ T cells from PBMCs, obtained at baseline or after one month of anti-PD-1 therapy (not recorded which). The V gene is TRBV28, the J gene TRBJ1-5; no clear D. The CDR3 spells CASQRRGNQPQHF. As DNA, the CDR3 is TGTGCCAGCCAACGCCGCGGCAATCAGCCCCAGCATTTT.